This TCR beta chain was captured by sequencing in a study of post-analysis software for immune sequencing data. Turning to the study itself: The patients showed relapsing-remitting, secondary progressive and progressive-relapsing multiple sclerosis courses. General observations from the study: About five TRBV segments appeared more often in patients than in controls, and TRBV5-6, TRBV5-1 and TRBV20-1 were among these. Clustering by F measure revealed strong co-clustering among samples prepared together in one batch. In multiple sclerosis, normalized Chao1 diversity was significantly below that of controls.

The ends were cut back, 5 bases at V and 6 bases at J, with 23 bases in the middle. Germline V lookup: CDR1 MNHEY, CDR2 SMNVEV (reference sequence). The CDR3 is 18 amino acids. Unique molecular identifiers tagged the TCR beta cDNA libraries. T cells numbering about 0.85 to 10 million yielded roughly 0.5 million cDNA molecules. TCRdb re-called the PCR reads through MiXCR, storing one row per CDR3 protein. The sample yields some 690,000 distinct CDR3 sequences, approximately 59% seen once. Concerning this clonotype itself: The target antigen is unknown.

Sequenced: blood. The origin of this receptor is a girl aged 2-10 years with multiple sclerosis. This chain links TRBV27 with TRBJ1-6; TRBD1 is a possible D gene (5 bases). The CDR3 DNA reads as TGTGCCAGCAGTCCCCGACGCCCAGGGTACCTGTCTAATTCACCCCTCCACTTT. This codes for CASSPRRPGYLSNSPLHF.